This T cell receptor beta chain is drawn from a study of cytomegalovirus exposure and HLA in healthy donors. Points from the study as a whole: In vitro, three CMV-associated chains proved specific for CMV antigens.

The germline CDR1 and CDR2 sequences are GTSNPN and SVGIG (reference sequence). This CDR3 comprises 16 residues. With 7 bases clipped from V and 0 bases from J, the junction kept 7 bases outside the gene matches. Of note for this clone: Antigen specificity is unknown.

60 Vbeta and 13 Jbeta primers were used in PCR. Generated by immunoSEQ multiplex PCR, the TCRdb table keeps only in-frame clones and is missing some. The data contain 150,000 to 200,000 clones, 65% to 90% of them singletons. The receptor was isolated from a man aged 35-49 years in good health and CMV-seropositive. Input material: PBMCs. This sequence joins TRBV30 and TRBJ2-6; TRBD1 matches 9 bases. The CDR3 sequence is CASPGTGRSGANVLTF. CDR3 in DNA: TGTGCCTCCCCCGGGACAGGGCGCTCTGGGGCCAACGTCCTGACTTTC.